Below, 30 T cell receptor beta chains from the same sample are listed, as sequenced in a study of cytomegalovirus exposure and HLA in healthy donors. The study ran its PCR with 60 Vbeta and 13 Jbeta primers. Using immunoSEQ multiplex PCR, the repertoire was profiled, and TCRdb retains in-frame clones only, with some absent. The sample holds 160,000 or so clones, roughly four fifths seen once. The sequenced sample consisted of PBMCs. The receptors shown here come from a man over 45 in good health and CMV-seropositive.

V gene TRBV4-2 combines with J gene TRBJ2-5; 12 bases are shared with TRBD2. The J call is doubtful: the DNA matches TRBJ2-7 better. CDR1 and CDR2 (germline): LGHNA, YNFKEQ. This CDR3 comprises 15 residues. The CDR3 DNA reads as TGTGCCAGCAGCGACCTAGCGGGGGGGCGGGACGAGCAGTACTTC. This encodes CASSDLAGGRDEQYF.

The rearrangement uses TRBV29-1 and TRBJ2-7; 7 bases line up with TRBD1. CDR3 length: 18 amino acids. Germline V gives CDR1 SQVTM, CDR2 ANQGSEA. V trimming: 1 base; J trimming: 4 bases; junction bases outside the gene matches: 19. The CDR3 region is CSVEVVVGGQAARYEQYF. The CDR3 DNA reads TGCAGCGTTGAAGTTGTCGTTGGCGGACAGGCCGCTAGATACGAGCAGTACTTC.

The CDR3 is CACPVFHSGGSYEQYF. DNA of the CDR3: TGTGCCTGCCCAGTTTTCCACAGCGGGGGGTCCTACGAGCAGTACTTC. The chain couples TRBV30 to TRBJ2-7; TRBD2 aligns across 9 bases. CDR3 length: 16 residues. Germline lookup yields CDR1 GTSNPN and CDR2 SVGIG (reference sequence). V gave up 6 bases and J gave up 1 base; unmatched junction bases: 13.

This chain connects TRBV10-3 to TRBJ1-6, with 10 positions matching TRBD1. Germline assignment: CDR1 ENHRY and CDR2 SYGVKD. V shed 4 bases and J 6 bases; nucleotides not matched to a gene: 6. The length of the CDR3 is 16 residues. Here the CDR3 reads CAISGPGQGSNSPLHF. CDR3 nucleotide sequence: TGTGCCATCAGTGGACCGGGACAGGGGAGTAATTCACCCCTCCACTTT.

Turning to this clone: This sample also contains other DNA sequences that code for the same CDR3. The CDR3 reads CASSPGGTGELFF. CDR3 DNA sequence: TGTGCCAGCTCACCAGGGGGGACCGGGGAGCTGTTTTTT. This chain links TRBV18 with TRBJ2-2; a weak D match, TRBD2 (6 bases). Per germline, CDR1 KGHSH and CDR2 LQKENI. V dropped 2 bases and J dropped 5 bases, with 6 bases sitting between them. The CDR3 consists of 13 residues.

The V call is TRBV6-6, the J call TRBJ2-7; no firm D call. The CDR3 consists of 13 residues. V dropped 6 bases and J dropped 7 bases, with 16 bases sitting between them. Germline V gives CDR1 MNHNY, CDR2 SVGAGI (reference sequence). Here the CDR3 DNA reads TGTGCCAGCAGCAGACTCCCCGACGTGGAGCAGTACTTC. It encodes CASSRLPDVEQYF.

This chain connects TRBV4-1 to TRBJ1-5; no firm D call. Looked up from germline, CDR1 is MGHRA and CDR2 is YSYEKL. Trimming pared 2 bases from V and 4 bases from J, leaving 6 bases between. The CDR3 has 13 residues. The CDR3 coding sequence is TGCGCCAGCAGCCAATCGTTGAATCAGCCCCAGCATTTT. Protein sequence: CASSQSLNQPQHF.

Only a few counts were recorded for this clone. This sequence joins TRBV19 and TRBJ2-5, with TRBD1 identical over 8 bases. The CDR3 totals 15 residues. J lost 5 bases, V lost 4 bases, and 9 bases had no gene match. The germline CDR1 and CDR2 sequences are LNHDA and SQIVND (reference sequence). The CDR3 is CASSTRRQGSETQYF. CDR3 bases: TGTGCCAGTAGTACTCGACGACAGGGGAGTGAGACCCAGTACTTC.

This clone was observed once. CDR3 nucleotides: TGTGCCAGCACCTCAAGGACAGCCAACTCCTACGAGCAGTACTTC. Protein: CASTSRTANSYEQYF. The chain joins TRBV28 to TRBJ2-7; weak D call: TRBD1 (6 bases). The germline V gene encodes CDR1 MDHEN and CDR2 SYDVKM. This CDR3 spans 15 amino acids. The ends were cut back, 7 bases at V and 0 bases at J, with 16 bases in the middle.

The gene calls are TRBV19 and TRBJ2-3; weak D call: TRBD2 (7 bases). Trimming cost V 5 bases and J 5 bases, with 14 bases left between them. CDR3 size: 14 residues. Germline CDR1 reads LNHDA; CDR2 reads SQIVND (reference sequence). CDR3: CASSGGGLGDTQYF. The CDR3 DNA sequence: TGTGCCAGTAGTGGCGGGGGCCTTGGAGATACGCAGTATTTT.

V is TRBV15 and J is TRBJ1-4; possibly TRBD1 for D (5 bases). V dropped 5 bases and J dropped 10 bases, with 17 bases sitting between them. The CDR3 spans 14 residues. CDR1 LNHNV and CDR2 YYDKDF come from the germline V gene (reference sequence). This chain's CDR3 is CATSQHGGEGKLFF. The CDR3 nucleotides read TGTGCCACCAGCCAACATGGGGGGGAGGGAAAACTGTTTTTT.

The J gene is TRBJ2-1, the V gene TRBV10-3; TRBD2 is a possible D gene (5 bases). V lost 9 bases and J 8 bases, leaving 14 bases between the germline ends. Per the germline V gene, CDR1 is ENHRY and CDR2 is SYGVKD. The CDR3 has 12 residues. CDR3 residues: CAISGSGDEQFF. The CDR3 DNA reads TGTGCCATAAGCGGATCGGGCGATGAGCAGTTCTTC.

The CDR3 sequence: CASSQREQETQYF. The CDR3, as DNA: TGTGCCAGCAGTCAGCGGGAGCAAGAGACCCAGTACTTC. This chain joins TRBV6-5 and TRBJ2-5; 8 bases are a match to TRBD2. The CDR3 is 13 residues long. V dropped 5 bases and J dropped 2; count of bases not matched to a gene: 1. In germline, CDR1 is MNHEY, CDR2 SVGAGI.

V is TRBV28 and J is TRBJ1-2; D remains unclear. The CDR3 is 12 amino acids. In germline, CDR1 is MDHEN, CDR2 SYDVKM. Trimming cost V 6 bases and J 5 bases, with 10 bases left between them. CDR3 protein: CASRGSGYGYTF. Here the CDR3 DNA reads TGTGCCAGCAGGGGATCGGGGTATGGCTACACCTTC.

The J gene is TRBJ1-6, the V gene TRBV5-1; D perhaps matches TRBD1 (6 bases). V was trimmed by 0 bases and J by 10 bases, leaving 17 bases between them. Per germline, CDR1 SGHRS and CDR2 YFSETQ. CDR3 length equals 16 residues. This CDR3 is CASSLAQDGGRSPLHF. The CDR3 DNA reads as TGCGCCAGCAGCTTGGCCCAGGACGGGGGGCGGTCACCCCTCCACTTT.

The gene calls are TRBV27 and TRBJ1-6, with a weak D call TRBD1 (5 bases). Between the trimmed V and J ends, which lost 0 bases and 0 bases, there was a span of 21 bases. Germline loops: CDR1 MNHEY, CDR2 SMNVEV (reference sequence). The CDR3 is made up of 21 amino acids. Here the CDR3 reads CASSLSPYLGGMSSYNSPLHF. The CDR3 bases are TGTGCCAGCAGTTTATCACCCTATCTTGGGGGGATGAGCTCCTATAATTCACCCCTCCACTTT.

V gene TRBV7-9 combines with J gene TRBJ2-1; possible D gene TRBD1, 6 bases. The V end was cut by 8 bases, the J end by 6 bases, with 20 bases between. Per germline, CDR1 SEHNR and CDR2 FQNEAQ (reference sequence). The CDR3 sequence is 15 residues long. CDR3 loop: CASGPRRGRGNEQFF. Written as DNA, the CDR3 is TGTGCCAGCGGCCCCAGACGGGGCAGGGGCAATGAGCAGTTCTTC.

This clone came up once. The chain uses TRBV28 and TRBJ2-2; 7 bases align to TRBD2. The CDR3 consists of 16 residues. CDR1 is MDHEN and CDR2 is SYDVKM in the germline V gene. The V and J ends lost 1 base and 1 base, in that order; junction bases with no gene match: 3. The DNA for the CDR3 is TGTGCCAGCAGTTTATTCCGCGGGAGGAACACCGGGGAGCTGTTTTTT. It is translated as CASSLFRGRNTGELFF.

The chain recombines TRBV2 with TRBJ1-5; TRBD1 matches 10 bases. The J segment lost 4 bases and the V segment lost 3 bases, leaving 0 bases of the junction unmatched. The CDR3 is 14 residues long. Germline loops: CDR1 SNHLY, CDR2 FYNNEI. CDR3 coding DNA: TGTGCCAGCAGTGAGGACAGGGGGAATCAGCCCCAGCATTTT. Encoded protein: CASSEDRGNQPQHF. The complete variable domain, with remaining parts taken from reference TRBV2 and TRBJ1-5, reads EPEVTQTPSHQVTQMGQEVILRCVPISNHLYFYWYRQILGQKVEFLVSFYNNEISEKSEIFDDQFSVERPDGSNFTLKIRSTKLEDSAMYFCASSEDRGNQPQHFGDGTRLSIL.

The chain carries TRBV27 and TRBJ1-4; D gene uncertain. Trimming stripped 1 base from V and 7 bases from J, with 13 bases between. This CDR3 has 15 amino acids. Per germline, CDR1 MNHEY and CDR2 SMNVEV (reference sequence). CDR3 DNA sequence: TGTGCCAGCAGTTTATATTCGGTGTATGGTGAAAAACTGTTTTTT. Amino acids: CASSLYSVYGEKLFF.

The CDR3 sequence: CASSVPSGGINEQFF. DNA of the CDR3: TGTGCCAGCAGCGTACCTAGCGGGGGAATCAATGAGCAGTTCTTC. The genes are TRBV5-4 and TRBJ2-1; 10 nucleotides line up with TRBD2. Trimming removed 4 bases from V and 6 bases from J; junction bases left unmatched: 7. Germline assignment: CDR1 SGHNT and CDR2 YYREEE (reference sequence). The CDR3 runs 15 residues.

The rearrangement links TRBV4-1 to TRBJ1-4; tentatively, D is TRBD1 (6 bases). The CDR3 totals 15 residues. Looked up from germline, CDR1 is MGHRA and CDR2 is YSYEKL. Trimming pared 4 bases from V and 2 bases from J, leaving 11 bases between. In DNA form, the CDR3 reads TGCGCCAGCAGCCTAGGACAGATTACTAATGAAAAACTGTTTTTT. Protein: CASSLGQITNEKLFF.

The rearrangement joins TRBV27 to TRBJ2-7; TRBD2 matches at 14 bases. The CDR3 runs 18 residues. V shed 4 bases and J 1 base; nucleotides not matched to a gene: 9. The germline V gene has CDR1 MNHEY and CDR2 SMNVEV (reference sequence). The CDR3 sequence: CASSSLTSGGARSYEQYF. In DNA form, the CDR3 reads TGTGCCAGCAGTTCCCTGACTAGCGGGGGGGCCAGGTCCTACGAGCAGTACTTC.

V and J are TRBV21-1 and TRBJ1-5; the table's D gene call, TRBD1, was not cross checked with the DNA. TRBV21-1 is noted as a pseudogene. The CDR3 sequence is 18 residues long. CDR3 in DNA: TGTGCCAGCAGCCTAAACGGGGCAGGGGCCCCTAGCAATCAGCCCCAGCATTTT. Protein sequence: CASSLNGAGAPSNQPQHF.

The chain couples TRBV28 to TRBJ2-1; D remains ambiguous. With 2 bases removed from V and 0 bases from J, the gap between germline ends came to 8 bases. Germline loops: CDR1 MDHEN, CDR2 SYDVKM. The CDR3 covers 15 residues. CDR3 sequence (DNA): TGTGCCAGCAGTTTAGTCCCGAGCTCCTACAATGAGCAGTTCTTC. Residues: CASSLVPSSYNEQFF.

The rearrangement links TRBV4-2 to TRBJ2-3, with 8 bases lining up with TRBD2. Germline assignment: CDR1 LGHNA and CDR2 YNFKEQ. The CDR3 is 13 residues long. V lost 1 base, J lost 10 bases, and 4 bases stayed unmatched. The CDR3 DNA reads TGTGCCAGCAGCCAAGGGACTAGCTCGGCGCAGTATTTT. Translating it yields CASSQGTSSAQYF.

The chain uses TRBV30 and TRBJ1-3; D remains unclear. With 4 bases removed from V and 4 bases from J, the gap between germline ends came to 11 bases. CDR3 length equals 13 residues. Germline V gene data show CDR1 as GTSNPN and CDR2 as SVGIG (reference sequence). CDR3 residues: CAWTRGVGNTIYF. In DNA, the CDR3 is TGTGCCTGGACGCGGGGAGTCGGAAACACCATATATTTT.

The count of this clone is one. The chain joins TRBV6-5 to TRBJ2-7; 8 bases are shared with TRBD2. With V trimmed by 4 bases and J by 4 bases, 6 bases remained unmatched. CDR1 and CDR2 (germline): MNHEY, SVGAGI. This CDR3 spans 14 amino acids. The CDR3 here is CASSLAGRGYEQYF. The CDR3 bases are TGTGCCAGCAGTTTAGCGGGACGCGGGTACGAGCAGTACTTC.

The V gene is TRBV7-9, the J gene TRBJ2-1; 8 bases agree with TRBD2. The germline gives CDR1 SEHNR, CDR2 FQNEAQ (reference sequence). The junction had 4 bases not matched to a gene; V was cut back by 2 bases and J by 4 bases. This CDR3 is 15 amino acids long. CDR3 coding DNA: TGTGCCAGCAGCTTAAGCGGGAGTTATTACAATGAGCAGTTCTTC. Protein: CASSLSGSYYNEQFF.

V gene TRBV9 combines with J gene TRBJ2-2; 8 bases match TRBD1. This CDR3 has 15 amino acids. Germline CDR1 reads SGDLS; CDR2 reads YYNGEE. V lost 3 bases, J lost 7 bases, and 8 bases stayed unmatched. CDR3 sequence: CASSGRTGLVGELFF. CDR3 DNA sequence: TGTGCCAGCAGCGGCAGGACAGGGTTGGTCGGGGAGCTGTTTTTT.